This TCR beta chain appears in the sequencing data of a study of T cells in Graves' hyperthyroidism and ophthalmopathy. Germline CDR1 SNHLY, CDR2 FYNNEI. The trim removed 7 bases at V and 1 base at J, leaving 7 bases unmatched. The length of the CDR3 is 15 residues. The table lists this clonotype with many counts. Recently diagnosed hyperthyroidism of less than 2 months' duration affected patients aged 18 to 65. RNA transcripts served as the template for amplifying TCR beta CDR3 regions. An initial round of RT-PCR targeting the TCR CDR3 relied on the HTBI primer set. Via MiXCR, TCRdb re-called the multiplex PCR reads, giving one row per CDR3 protein. Seen here are about 690,000 distinct CDR3 sequences, 17% observed once, and the top ten hold 15% to 19%.

V is TRBV2 and J is TRBJ2-7, with TRBD2 matching 10 bases. The sample was blood. The clonotype was recovered from a man aged 50-59 years with Graves' hyperthyroidism. CDR3 sequence reads: CASKGRLAGSYEQYF. In DNA form, the CDR3 reads TGTGCCAGCAAAGGGCGACTAGCGGGTTCCTACGAGCAGTACTTC.